The next 28 T cell receptor beta chains were all read from a single sample in a study of cytomegalovirus exposure and HLA in healthy donors. Primers included in the PCR were 60 Vbeta and 13 Jbeta primers. The repertoire was sequenced with immunoSEQ multiplex PCR; TCRdb's copy has only in-frame clones and lacks some. Found here are over 150,000 clones, 82% of them singletons; the top ten hold roughly 0.1%. Sequenced input: PBMCs. The receptors shown here come from a boy aged 2 to 10 in good health and CMV-seronegative.

This rearrangement joins TRBV5-1 to TRBJ2-1, with TRBD2 matching 9 bases. Germline CDR1 reads SGHRS; CDR2 reads YFSETQ. The CDR3 is 15 residues long. Trimming took 0 bases from V and 4 from J; bases not matched to a gene: 2. The CDR3: CASSLASGGYNEQFF. In DNA form, the CDR3 reads TGCGCCAGCAGCTTGGCCAGCGGGGGGTACAATGAGCAGTTCTTC.

This rearrangement joins TRBV19 to TRBJ2-5; TRBD1 matches 8 bases. Per germline, CDR1 LNHDA and CDR2 SQIVND (reference sequence). Germline trimming cut 7 bases from V and 4 bases from J; bases unmatched to any gene: 8. The CDR3 has 14 residues. The chain's CDR3 is CASNAGGWGETQYF. CDR3 nucleotide sequence: TGTGCCAGTAATGCAGGGGGCTGGGGAGAGACCCAGTACTTC.

The chain combines TRBV6-6 with TRBJ1-2, with 10 positions matching TRBD1. The CDR3 totals 15 residues. Germline CDR1 MNHNY, CDR2 SVGAGI (reference sequence). Losses at the gene ends were 6 bases for V and 2 bases for J; bases not matched to a gene: 6. CDR3 loop: CASSPPGQGNYGYTF. CDR3 nucleotides: TGTGCCAGCAGCCCCCCGGGACAGGGGAACTATGGCTACACCTTC.

Only a few counts were recorded for this clone. The V call is TRBV5-6, the J call TRBJ1-2; the match to TRBD1 covers 7 bases. The V gene end was trimmed by 4 bases and the J gene end by 2 bases; junction bases not matched to a gene: 11. CDR1 and CDR2 (germline): SGHDT, YYEEEE. The CDR3 spans 16 residues. The CDR3 coding sequence is TGTGCCAGCAGCCTAGGGGACAGTTTTGTGAACTATGGCTACACCTTC. It encodes CASSLGDSFVNYGYTF.

The chain links TRBV29-1 to TRBJ2-5; perhaps TRBD2 as D (6 bases). Trimming removed 6 bases at V and 5 bases at J, with 13 bases between. Per germline, CDR1 SQVTM and CDR2 ANQGSEA. The CDR3 runs to 12 residues. CDR3 sequence reads: CSVSQGGETQYF. The CDR3 DNA sequence: TGCAGCGTATCCCAGGGAGGCGAGACCCAGTACTTC.

V gene TRBV2 combines with J gene TRBJ1-1; D not certain. In germline, CDR1 is SNHLY, CDR2 FYNNEI. V was cut by 7 bases and J by 3 bases, with 9 bases left in between. The CDR3 consists of 12 residues. In DNA, the CDR3 is TGTGCCAGCACCCTGAGGTACACTGAAGCTTTCTTT. It translates to CASTLRYTEAFF.

The gene calls are TRBV11-1 and TRBJ1-1; no clear D. V was cut by 5 bases and J by 7 bases, with 14 bases left in between. Germline values: CDR1 SGHAT, CDR2 FQDESV (reference sequence). There are 13 residues in the CDR3. The CDR3 loop reads CASSARTPYEAFF. CDR3 in DNA: TGTGCCAGCAGCGCCAGGACTCCTTATGAAGCTTTCTTT.

V gene TRBV4-2 combines with J gene TRBJ1-4; D is unresolved. Looked up from germline, CDR1 is LGHNA and CDR2 is YNFKEQ. V was trimmed by 0 bases and J by 5 bases, leaving 22 bases between them. CDR3 length: 19 amino acids. The CDR3 spells CASSQDELVPQAHNEKLFF. The CDR3 coding sequence is TGTGCCAGCAGCCAAGATGAGTTGGTACCGCAGGCTCACAATGAAAAACTGTTTTTT.

The chain uses TRBV7-6 and TRBJ2-1; 8 positions match TRBD2. J was trimmed by 5 bases and V by 8 bases; bases with no gene match: 11. In germline, CDR1 is SGHVS, CDR2 FNYEAQ. The CDR3 is 15 amino acids. The CDR3, as DNA: TGTGCCAGCGGACGGGGGCCAGCGGGAGACAATGAGCAGTTCTTC. Amino acid sequence: CASGRGPAGDNEQFF.

The chain combines TRBV10-2 with TRBJ2-5, with D tentatively TRBD1 (5 bases). This CDR3 has 13 residues. Germline V lookup: CDR1 WSHSY, CDR2 SAAADI. V dropped 4 bases and J dropped 3 bases, with 9 bases sitting between them. As DNA, the CDR3 is TGCGCCAGCAGTGCACAGGCAGAAGAGACCCAGTACTTC. It encodes CASSAQAEETQYF.

The chain links TRBV6-5 to TRBJ1-1, with 7 bases that match TRBD1. This CDR3 region has 12 residues. Germline V gives CDR1 MNHEY, CDR2 SVGAGI. Unmatched junction bases numbered 5, after V lost 2 bases and J lost 11 bases. As DNA, the CDR3 is TGTGCCAGCAGTTACGGGCAGGGGGATGCTTTCTTT. It specifies CASSYGQGDAFF.

The V gene is TRBV6-5, the J gene TRBJ2-2, with D possibly matching TRBD2 (5 bases). From germline, CDR1 is MNHEY and CDR2 SVGAGI. With 1 base removed from V and 7 bases from J, the gap between germline ends came to 13 bases. The CDR3 loop spans 15 amino acids. In DNA form, the CDR3 reads TGTGCCAGCAGTTACTACGGGCCCCGGGGCGGGGAGCTGTTTTTT. Residues: CASSYYGPRGGELFF.

The chain is built from TRBV5-1 and TRBJ2-1, with D possibly matching TRBD2 (6 bases). The CDR3 loop spans 16 amino acids. V dropped 1 base and J dropped 4 bases, with 15 bases sitting between them. Per the germline V gene, CDR1 is SGHRS and CDR2 is YFSETQ. The CDR3 DNA follows: TGCGCCAGCAGCTTGAGTCCTAGCGCGCGATACAATGAGCAGTTCTTC. It yields the protein CASSLSPSARYNEQFF.

This chain connects TRBV5-7 to TRBJ1-5; 7 bases map to TRBD1. TRBV5-7 is an ORF for which the function is uncertain. This CDR3 contains 14 residues. Germline trimming cut 5 bases from V and 2 bases from J; bases unmatched to any gene: 4. The chain's CDR3 is CASRNTGGNQPQHF. The CDR3 nucleotides read TGTGCCAGCAGAAATACAGGGGGCAATCAGCCCCAGCATTTT.

Remarks on this clone: Other nucleotide sequences from this sample produce the same CDR3. The rearrangement links TRBV19 to TRBJ2-1, with 7 nucleotides matching TRBD1. V trimming: 6 bases; J trimming: 4 bases; junction bases outside the gene matches: 3. Germline lookup yields CDR1 LNHDA and CDR2 SQIVND (reference sequence). The CDR3 is 13 residues long. The CDR3 sequence is CASSPTGYNEQFF. CDR3 bases: TGTGCCAGTAGCCCGACAGGGTACAATGAGCAGTTCTTC.

The sample holds a few counts of this clone. The chain carries TRBV19 and TRBJ2-3; 10 bases agree with TRBD2. CDR1 and CDR2 (germline): LNHDA, SQIVND (reference sequence). The CDR3 sequence is 16 residues long. V was pared by 3 bases and J by 2 bases, with 5 bases of the junction left unmatched. CDR3 sequence: CASSILAGAVTDTQYF. CDR3 in DNA: TGTGCCAGTAGTATCCTAGCGGGGGCTGTCACAGATACGCAGTATTTT. Variable domain in full (rest from reference TRBV19 and TRBJ2-3): DGGITQSPKYLFRKEGQNVTLSCEQNLNHDAMYWYRQDPGQGLRLIYYSQIVNDFQKGDIAEGYSVSREKKESFPLTVTSAQKNPTAFYLCASSILAGAVTDTQYFGPGTRLTVL.

The genes are TRBV6-5 and TRBJ1-2; D remains unclear. Trimming pared 5 bases from V and 6 bases from J, leaving 10 bases between. Germline CDR1 and CDR2: MNHEY and SVGAGI. CDR3 length equals 12 residues. The CDR3 sequence is CASSRGRNGYTF. CDR3 sequence (DNA): TGTGCCAGCAGTAGAGGGAGGAATGGCTACACCTTC.

The gene calls are TRBV7-6 and TRBJ2-7; possible D gene TRBD2, 6 bases. Trimming shortened V by 5 bases and J by 3 bases, and 14 bases separated the two germline ends. The CDR3 is 14 residues long. CDR1 and CDR2 (germline): SGHVS, FNYEAQ. The CDR3 DNA is TGTGCCAGCAGCCCCCGACTAGAAGTCTACGAGCAGTACTTC. Amino acid sequence: CASSPRLEVYEQYF.

The chain links TRBV27 to TRBJ2-4; D not resolved. The V end lost 7 bases, the J end lost 10 bases, and 14 bases lay between the germline ends. Germline CDR1 MNHEY, CDR2 SMNVEV (reference sequence). The CDR3 totals 12 residues. CDR3 sequence reads: CASTTANGIQYF. Written as DNA, the CDR3 is TGTGCCAGCACCACCGCTAACGGTATTCAGTACTTC.

The CDR3, as DNA: TGTGCCAGCAGCTTGGAACAGGCTTACACGGAGACCCAGTACTTC. Protein: CASSLEQAYTETQYF. The chain links TRBV5-6 to TRBJ2-5; TRBD1 is a possible D gene (5 bases). V lost 0 bases, J lost 5 bases, and 14 bases lay in between. Germline V CDR1 and CDR2: SGHDT, YYEEEE. This CDR3 has 15 amino acids.

The chain combines TRBV27 with TRBJ1-5; no reliable D call. Trimming pared 3 bases from V and 1 base from J, leaving 10 bases between. Looked up from germline, CDR1 is MNHEY and CDR2 is SMNVEV (reference sequence). The CDR3 sequence is 15 residues long. The CDR3 coding sequence is TGTGCCAGCAGTTTGATGGGCAACAGCAATCAGCCCCAGCATTTT. Its protein is CASSLMGNSNQPQHF.

The chain has TRBV2 and TRBJ1-1; TRBD1 is a possible D gene (5 bases). The V gene's germline CDR1 is SNHLY and CDR2 FYNNEI. This CDR3 has 14 amino acids. Trimming took off 7 bases at V and 1 base at J, with 13 bases between the two ends. The CDR3 DNA reads TGTGCCAGCACGATTAAGGGGTCGAACACTGAAGCTTTCTTT. As protein: CASTIKGSNTEAFF.

The chain links TRBV6-7 to TRBJ1-2; D gene ambiguous. TRBV6-7 is an open reading frame whose function is uncertain. Trimming removed 0 bases at V and 1 base at J, with 6 bases between. This CDR3 has 14 amino acids. The CDR3 DNA is TGTGCCAGCAGTTACTCGGCGGTTAACTATGGCTACACCTTC. It yields the protein CASSYSAVNYGYTF.

The rearrangement links TRBV5-4 to TRBJ1-2; D is unclear. Germline assignment: CDR1 SGHNT and CDR2 YYREEE (reference sequence). V was trimmed by 4 bases and J by 7 bases, leaving 11 bases between them. The CDR3 length is 12 residues. CDR3 nucleotides: TGTGCCAGCAGCGTAGAAACGGGTGGCTACACCTTC. Amino acid sequence: CASSVETGGYTF.

For this clone: This sample also contains other DNA sequences that code for the same CDR3. The chain uses TRBV7-2 and TRBJ1-1; D not resolved. Trimming took 1 base from V and 2 from J, leaving 5 bases between them. The CDR3 extends over 13 amino acids. CDR1 is SGHTA and CDR2 is FQGNSA in the germline V gene. The CDR3 nucleotides are TGTGCCAGCAGCTTAGGGAGAAACACTGAAGCTTTCTTT. Protein sequence: CASSLGRNTEAFF.

V gene TRBV27 combines with J gene TRBJ2-7; a weak D match, TRBD2 (6 bases). Germline V gene sequence: CDR1 MNHEY, CDR2 SMNVEV (reference sequence). Trimming shortened V by 8 bases and J by 2 bases, and 16 bases separated the two germline ends. There are 14 residues in the CDR3. CDR3 DNA: TGTGCCAGCGGAGGGCGTCCGGGACCCTACGAGCAGTACTTC. As protein: CASGGRPGPYEQYF.

The chain employs TRBV27 and TRBJ2-4; 8 bases are a match to TRBD1. Per the germline V gene, CDR1 is MNHEY and CDR2 is SMNVEV (reference sequence). V lost 3 bases and J lost 14; bases outside the gene matches: 9. The CDR3 is 13 residues long. CDR3 nucleotide sequence: TGTGCCAGCAGTTTTTCTCCCGGACAGGGAGAGTACTTC. Amino acids: CASSFSPGQGEYF.

The chain employs TRBV6-5 and TRBJ1-2; 8 positions agree with TRBD1. The CDR3 totals 13 residues. CDR1 is MNHEY and CDR2 is SVGAGI in the germline V gene. The J segment lost 4 bases and the V segment lost 7 bases, leaving 5 bases of the junction unmatched. The CDR3 nucleotides read TGTGCCAGCACCGGGACAGGCTTCTATGGCTACACCTTC. This translates into CASTGTGFYGYTF.